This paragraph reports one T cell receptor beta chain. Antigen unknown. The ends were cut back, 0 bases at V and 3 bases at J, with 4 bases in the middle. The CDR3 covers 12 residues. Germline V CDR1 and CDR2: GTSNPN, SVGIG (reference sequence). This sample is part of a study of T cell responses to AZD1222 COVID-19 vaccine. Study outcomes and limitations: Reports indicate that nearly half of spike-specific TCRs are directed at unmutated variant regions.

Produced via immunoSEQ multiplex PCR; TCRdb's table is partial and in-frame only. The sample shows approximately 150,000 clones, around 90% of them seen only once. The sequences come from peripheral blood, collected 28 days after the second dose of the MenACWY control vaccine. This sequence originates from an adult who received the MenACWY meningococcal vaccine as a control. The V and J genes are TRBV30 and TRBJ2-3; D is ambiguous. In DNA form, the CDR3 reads TGTGCCTGGAGTGTACTTACAGATACGCAGTATTTT. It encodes CAWSVLTDTQYF. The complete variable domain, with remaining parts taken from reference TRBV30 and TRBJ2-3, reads SQTIHQWPATLVQPVGSPLSLECTVEGTSNPNLYWYRQAAGRGLQLLFYSVGIGQISSEVPQNLSASRPQDRQFILSSKKLLLSDSGFYLCAWSVLTDTQYFGPGTRLTVL.